This T cell receptor beta chain comes out of a study of early T cells in non-severe SARS-CoV-2 infection. Individual cDNA molecules received unique molecular identifiers. Each CDR3 protein gets one entry after TCRdb re-called the 5' RACE reads with MiXCR. The sample holds under 80,000 distinct CDR3 sequences; under 14% are singletons and the top ten take 3.8%. The CDR3 length is 17 residues. Trimming removed 3 bases at V and 0 bases at J, with 18 bases between. Germline V CDR1 and CDR2: SGHTS, YDEGEE. The clonotype comes from an adult who was a healthcare worker with PCR-confirmed SARS-CoV-2 infection or an uninfected control (not recorded which). The V gene is TRBV5-8, the J gene TRBJ1-2; tentatively, D is TRBD1 (5 bases). What was sequenced was whole blood. The CDR3 DNA follows: TGTGCCAGCAGCTCAGTCCCGGGACGTCAAGCTAACTATGGCTACACCTTC. Translating it yields CASSSVPGRQANYGYTF. The complete variable domain, with remaining parts taken from reference TRBV5-8 and TRBJ1-2, reads EAGVTQSPTHLIKTRGQQATLRCSPISGHTSVYWYQQALGLGLQFLLWYDEGEERNRGNFPPRFSGRQFPNYSSELNVNALELEDSALYLCASSSVPGRQANYGYTFGSGTRLTVV.